This T cell receptor (beta chain) was recorded in a study of blood T cells in healthy people across ages (dated by TCRdb to between 2014 and 2017). For the study in its entirety: In model experiments, template switching captured about one uniquely barcoded TCR beta cDNA molecule for every two T cells. To track age-related changes in TCR beta repertoire diversity, the study relied on deep sequencing normalized with unique cDNA molecular identifiers. To avoid experimental bias, donors of different ages were distributed randomly across sequencing lanes. Four age groups were formed from the donors: young (average approximately 17 years), middle-aged (just under 40), aged (around 68) and long-lived (about 80). For two donors (one aged 18 to 30 and one aged 80 or older), the study analyzed two additional independent replicas of 1 million unique cDNA reads from the same blood draw. What the work shows at the level of the full study, not this receptor alone: Bulk unsorted PBMC profiling prevented conclusive comparison of naive and antigen-experienced compartments. Observed TCR beta diversity per million T cells fell roughly linearly with age, and a significant reduction was already apparent by age approximately 41. Estimates of total diversity from one million sequenced T cells were regarded as lower bounds and underestimates. Observed TCR beta diversity correlated strongly with the percentage of naive T cells measured by flow cytometry. Compared with the aged group, the long-lived group had more naive CD4+ T cells, fewer expanded clones and increased TCR diversity, a pattern suggesting age selection. Because donor CMV infection status was unknown, age-related changes in expanded clonotypes were potentially confounded.

From its cysteine to its phenylalanine, the CDR3 spans 16 amino acids. The DNA shown is the 48-base CDR3, in frame from base 1. CDR1 SEHNR and CDR2 FQNEAQ were looked up in the germline V gene (reference sequence). Clipping removes 5 bases from V and 4 bases from J, with 14 as the unmatched junction base count. The library was built by means of 5' RACE. The second PCR ran for roughly 6 to 11 cycles and used a J-beta primer mix along with a sample-barcoded 5' primer. A template-switch 5' adaptor carrying 12 random nucleotides introduced a unique molecular identifier onto each TCR beta cDNA molecule. At least 2.5 million CDR3-containing paired-end reads were obtained from each sample. The Mint cDNA synthesis kit, primed by a TRBC-specific oligonucleotide, was used to synthesize first-strand cDNA from all RNA. After uracil-DNA glycosylase treatment, a first 18-cycle PCR used universal primers M1SS and BC2_uni_R on all cDNA. Per the authors' processing: For normalization, 1 million high-quality reads were randomly selected from each sample, with every read carrying a distinct molecular identifier. Instead of being binned into consensus sequences, reads that shared molecular identifiers were thrown out. MiTCR, with a Q25 quality threshold and the strictest error-elimination algorithm, was used for CDR3 identification, clonotype clustering and error correction. A nonparametric unseen species model with Euler transformation was used to estimate a lower bound on total TCR beta diversity. Through fastp at Q25 and MiXCR, TCRdb rebuilt clones from the public reads, retaining in-frame beta chains. When rows share a CDR3 protein, they turn into one entry using the most common DNA and genes. These V and J calls derive from TCRdb rather than the authors' analysis. This sample lists approximately 2,000,000 distinct CDR3 sequences; 35% to 50% were detected once. Of the sample, more than 20% is held by the ten largest clones.

The donors were under 40 Caucasian individuals from Russia, aged roughly 6 to 100 years, who were systemically healthy. Around 9.8 milliliters of peripheral blood were collected from each donor into EDTA-treated Vacutainer tubes. Ficoll-Paque density-gradient centrifugation was used to isolate PBMCs, with at least 6.5 million per sample. Trizol reagent was used to extract total RNA from PBMCs, with at least 6 micrograms per sample. For every donor, flow cytometry on a PBMC aliquot measured the percentage of naive CD45RAhigh/CD27high T cells. The count of this clonotype is one. Its target antigen remains unknown. It has no much larger one-base neighbor in the sample; base qualities were not kept.

The sequenced sample consisted of blood. This TCR came from a human donor in good health. This sequence uses TRBV7-9 and TRBJ2-7; TRBD1 fits 7 bases in the junction. The DNA sequence follows: TGTGCCAGCAGCCCATTCCCGGGACAGAGCGGATACGAGCAGTACTTC. It codes for CASSPFPGQSGYEQYF.